The rows below give T cell receptor beta chains drawn from one sample of a study of cytomegalovirus exposure and HLA in healthy donors. Produced via immunoSEQ multiplex PCR; TCRdb's table is partial and in-frame only. The data contain tens of thousands of clones, around four fifths of them singletons. The sample was PBMCs. Receptors originate from a middle-aged man in good health and CMV-seronegative. Each CDR3 is given with its conserved first and last residue. The order of the fields is J gene, CDR3 length, V gene, clone size, D gene, CDR3 protein, CDR3 DNA. The D gene is left open where the match is weak. The size of a clone is reported for some rows only, either as once, few or many, or as a class for expanded clones.

TRBJ2-1 14 TRBV6-5 . . CASSYSSAYNEQFF TGTGCCAGCAGTTACTCCAGCGCCTACAATGAGCAGTTCTTC
TRBJ1-1 14 TRBV6-5 . TRBD1 CASRDRGLVTEAFF TGTGCCAGCAGAGACAGGGGGCTGGTGACGGAAGCTTTCTTT
TRBJ2-4 14 TRBV28 . TRBD1 CASSPRQGGDIQYF TGTGCCAGCAGCCCACGACAGGGTGGAGACATTCAGTACTTC
TRBJ2-2 16 TRBV7-9 . . CASSLDWARNTGELFF TGTGCCAGCAGCTTAGATTGGGCACGCAACACCGGGGAGCTGTTTTTT
TRBJ2-7 15 TRBV5-4 . TRBD2 CASSQESGSSYEQYF TGTGCCAGCAGCCAAGAAAGCGGGAGCTCCTACGAGCAGTACTTC
TRBJ1-3 14 TRBV7-2 . . CASSLGSSGNTIYF TGTGCCAGCAGCTTAGGTTCATCTGGAAACACCATATATTTT
TRBJ2-7 16 TRBV18 once TRBD2 CASSPEAGEVSYEQYF TGTGCCAGCTCACCAGAAGCGGGAGAGGTTTCCTACGAGCAGTACTTC
TRBJ2-5 18 TRBV11-2 once TRBD2 CASSRAATSGSVQETQYF TGTGCCAGCAGCCGCGCAGCAACTAGCGGGAGTGTCCAAGAGACCCAGTACTTC
TRBJ2-3 15 TRBV5-4 . . CASSLTVSYTDTQYF TGTGCCAGCAGCTTGACCGTGTCCTACACAGATACGCAGTATTTT
TRBJ2-7 15 TRBV6-5 . . CASSPPGSTAAEQYF TGTGCCAGCAGCCCCCCCGGGTCCACAGCGGCCGAGCAGTACTTC
TRBJ2-1 16 TRBV7-6 . . CASSSGRGWSYNEQFF TGTGCCAGCAGCTCAGGAAGGGGCTGGTCCTACAATGAGCAGTTCTTC
TRBJ2-5 14 TRBV7-9 . TRBD2 CSSSRAGGKETQYF TGTTCCAGCAGCCGAGCGGGGGGAAAAGAGACCCAGTACTTC
TRBJ1-1 14 TRBV7-9 . TRBD1 CASSKGTGEAEAFF TGTGCCAGCAGCAAAGGGACAGGGGAGGCTGAAGCTTTCTTT
TRBJ1-5 15 TRBV28 few . CASSLGSRGNQPQHF TGTGCCAGCAGTTTAGGTAGCAGGGGCAATCAGCCCCAGCATTTT
TRBJ2-7 18 TRBV2 . TRBD2 CASSSRPGLAGSSYEQYF TGTGCCAGCAGTTCTAGGCCGGGACTAGCGGGGTCCTCCTACGAGCAGTACTTC
TRBJ2-7 16 TRBV19 . TRBD1 CASSIGTGGADHEQYF TGTGCCAGTAGTATTGGGACAGGGGGCGCCGACCACGAGCAGTACTTC
TRBJ1-1 13 TRBV2 few TRBD1 CASNGQGITEAFF TGTGCCAGCAACGGACAGGGCATAACTGAAGCTTTCTTT
TRBJ1-1 13 TRBV11-2 . . CASSFPGGTEAFF TGTGCCAGCAGCTTCCCGGGGGGCACTGAAGCTTTCTTT
TRBJ2-7 15 TRBV4-2 . . CASSQDLGSSYEQYF TGTGCCAGCAGCCAAGATTTGGGCAGCTCCTACGAGCAGTACTTC
TRBJ1-2 16 TRBV23-1 . . CASSRSQGFLFYGYTF TGCGCCAGCAGTCGTTCTCAGGGCTTTCTATTCTATGGCTACACCTTC
TRBJ2-5 11 TRBV5-1 . . CASEEGETQYF TGCGCCAGCGAAGAGGGAGAGACCCAGTACTTC
TRBJ1-1 13 TRBV7-8 . . CASEREMNTEAFF TGTGCCAGCGAGAGGGAGATGAACACTGAAGCTTTCTTT
TRBJ1-2 8 TRBV20-1 . TRBD1 CSVDRDTF TGCAGTGTGGACAGGGATACCTTC
TRBJ2-7 16 TRBV11-2 . TRBD1 CASSLSGQGAKYEQYF TGTGCCAGCAGCTTAAGTGGACAGGGGGCGAAATACGAGCAGTACTTC
TRBJ2-3 16 TRBV10-3 . TRBD2 CAISDLTSGGADTQYF TGTGCCATCAGTGACCTCACTAGCGGGGGAGCAGATACGCAGTATTTT
TRBJ1-6 15 TRBV6-5 once . CASSTSHNYNSPLHF TGTGCCAGCAGCACTAGTCATAACTATAATTCACCCCTCCACTTT
TRBJ2-1 20 TRBV29-1 medium-sized TRBD2 CSVEGLAGTSGRASYNEQFF TGCAGCGTTGAAGGACTTGCCGGGACTAGCGGGAGGGCCTCCTACAATGAGCAGTTCTTC
TRBJ2-4 18 TRBV14 . . CASSRASGVKSAKNIQYF TGTGCCAGCAGCCGAGCAAGTGGTGTTAAGTCGGCCAAAAACATTCAGTACTTC
TRBJ1-1 14 TRBV18 . . CASLPPSMNTEAFF TGTGCCAGCCTACCCCCATCCATGAACACTGAAGCTTTCTTT
TRBJ2-3 13 TRBV6-5 . . CASSYRGTDTQYF TGTGCCAGCAGTTACAGGGGAACAGATACGCAGTATTTT
TRBJ2-1 13 TRBV11-3 few TRBD2 CASSSLPTSAKFF TGTGCCAGCAGCTCCCTCCCAACTAGCGCGAAGTTCTTC
TRBJ2-3 16 TRBV6-5 once TRBD2 CASSYGGLAGTDTQYF TGTGCCAGCAGTTACGGGGGACTAGCGGGGACAGATACGCAGTATTTT
TRBJ2-5 13 TRBV28 . . CASRRGGEETQYF TGTGCCAGCAGGCGAGGGGGGGAAGAGACCCAGTACTTC
TRBJ2-7 16 TRBV2 . . CASSEMIAGPSYEQYF TGTGCCAGCAGTGAAATGATTGCGGGGCCATCCTACGAGCAGTACTTC
TRBJ2-5 13 TRBV25-1 . TRBD1 CASRTGGAETQYF TGTGCCAGCAGAACAGGGGGCGCGGAGACCCAGTACTTC
TRBJ2-5 15 TRBV5-6 . TRBD1 CASSLGQGVQETQYF TGTGCCAGCAGCTTAGGCCAGGGGGTTCAAGAGACCCAGTACTTC
TRBJ1-5 17 TRBV27 . . CASSFRVSTASNQPQHF TGTGCCAGCAGTTTTAGGGTGTCGACAGCCAGTAATCAGCCCCAGCATTTT
TRBJ2-7 13 TRBV27 . TRBD1 CASRIGQGYEQYF TGTGCCAGCAGAATCGGACAGGGCTACGAGCAGTACTTC
TRBJ2-7 14 TRBV5-1 . TRBD1 CASSPGTGSYEQYF TGCGCCAGCAGCCCCGGGACAGGGTCCTACGAGCAGTACTTC
TRBJ2-2 18 TRBV28 . TRBD2 CASSSLPGSGSHTGELFF TGTGCCAGCAGTTCACTCCCGGGGAGCGGGAGCCATACCGGGGAGCTGTTTTTT
TRBJ2-7 15 TRBV14 . TRBD2 CASSQGGGISYEQYF TGTGCCAGCAGCCAAGGGGGAGGGATTTCCTACGAGCAGTACTTC
TRBJ1-4 15 TRBV21-1 few . CASRGPGGGDEKLFF TGTGCCAGCAGGGGGCCGGGGGGGGGAGATGAAAAACTGTTTTTT
TRBJ1-5 16 TRBV4-1 . . CASSQALAGGNQPQHF TGCGCCAGCAGCCAAGCCTTGGCCGGAGGCAATCAGCCCCAGCATTTT
TRBJ2-3 16 TRBV11-2 . . CASSFRVASSTDTQYF TGTGCCAGCAGCTTCAGGGTGGCCAGTAGCACAGATACGCAGTATTTT
TRBJ1-2 12 TRBV5-8 . . CASSSGAYGYTF TGTGCCAGCAGCTCAGGGGCCTATGGCTACACCTTC
TRBJ2-2 14 TRBV6-5 . TRBD1 CASSRDSYTGELFF TGTGCCAGCAGTAGGGACAGTTACACCGGGGAGCTGTTTTTT
TRBJ1-3 16 TRBV5-8 . TRBD1 CASSRGTVNSGNTIYF TGTGCCAGCAGCCGCGGGACAGTCAACTCTGGAAACACCATATATTTT
TRBJ1-2 15 TRBV11-2 . . CASSAPPGEFYGYTF TGTGCCAGCAGCGCTCCTCCGGGGGAATTCTATGGCTACACCTTC
TRBJ2-7 12 TRBV19 . TRBD2 CATRGDSYEQYF TGTGCCACCCGGGGGGACTCCTACGAGCAGTACTTC
TRBJ2-2 15 TRBV5-1 . . CASSRQGGNTGELFF TGCGCCAGCAGCCGGCAGGGGGGTAACACCGGGGAGCTGTTTTTT
TRBJ1-6 14 TRBV14 once . CASSLWAAYSPLHF TGTGCCAGCAGCCTATGGGCAGCTTATTCACCCCTCCACTTT
TRBJ2-2 16 TRBV7-2 once TRBD2 CASSSRTSGITGELFF TGTGCCAGCAGCTCCCGGACTAGCGGGATTACCGGGGAGCTGTTTTTT
TRBJ1-4 15 TRBV13 few . CASSFRRGLNEKLFF TGTGCCAGCAGCTTTCGTCGGGGACTTAATGAAAAACTGTTTTTT
TRBJ1-6 15 TRBV11-2 . . CASSLPRQGNSPLHF TGTGCCAGCAGCCTCCCCCGCCAGGGAAATTCACCCCTCCACTTT
TRBJ1-2 14 TRBV5-8 . . CASRPWGANYGYTF TGTGCCAGCAGGCCGTGGGGGGCTAACTATGGCTACACCTTC